This passage covers 32 T cell receptor beta chains from one sample sequenced in a study of OX40 agonist ivuxolimab in advanced cancers. The data were produced by immunoSEQ multiplex PCR, yet TCRdb's version contains in-frame clones alone and is incomplete. The sample has under 100,000 clones; 92% are singletons. Here the sequenced sample was CD4+ or CD8+ T cells sorted from blood, taken in a trial of the OX40 agonist ivuxolimab. These receptor sequences come from an adult with an advanced solid tumor such as melanoma, head and neck, liver or kidney cancer.

The genes are TRBV29-1 and TRBJ1-1, with 8 bases identical to TRBD1. V shed 6 bases and J 0 bases; nucleotides not matched to a gene: 0. Germline CDR1 is SQVTM and CDR2 is ANQGSEA. CDR3 length: 12 amino acids. CDR3 DNA sequence: TGCAGCGTGGGACAGGTGAACACTGAAGCTTTCTTT. This translates into CSVGQVNTEAFF. The whole variable domain, filled in from reference TRBV29-1 and TRBJ1-1, reads SAVISQKPSRDICQRGTSLTIQCQVDSQVTMMFWYRQQPGQSLTLIATANQGSEATYESGFVIDKFPISRPNLTFSTLTVSNMSPEDSSIYLCSVGQVNTEAFFGQGTRLTVV.

The V gene is TRBV2, the J gene TRBJ2-1; a weak D match, TRBD2 (5 bases). The CDR3 extends over 14 amino acids. The germline gives CDR1 SNHLY, CDR2 FYNNEI. Trimming removed 6 bases from V and 2 bases from J, with 11 bases in between. Written as DNA, the CDR3 is TGTGCCAGCAGGGACTCGATTACCTACAATGAGCAGTTCTTC. Protein: CASRDSITYNEQFF.

This chain connects TRBV5-5 to TRBJ2-1; 7 nucleotides align to TRBD2. This CDR3 spans 15 amino acids. In germline, CDR1 is SGHKS, CDR2 YYEKEE (reference sequence). The junction had 4 bases not matched to a gene; V was cut back by 1 base and J by 3 bases. CDR3 nucleotides: TGTGCCAGCAGCTTGCGAGGGACTATCTACAATGAGCAGTTCTTC. Its protein is CASSLRGTIYNEQFF.

The sample holds one count of this clone. The rearrangement links TRBV4-2 to TRBJ2-3, with D possibly matching TRBD2 (5 bases). Trimming stripped 4 bases from V and 6 bases from J, with 20 bases between. The CDR3 has 16 residues. Per the germline V gene, CDR1 is LGHNA and CDR2 is YNFKEQ. The CDR3 bases are TGTGCCAGCAGCCGTACTTTTGCGGGTTCATCGGATACGCAGTATTTT. Translation: CASSRTFAGSSDTQYF.

The rearrangement uses TRBV11-2 and TRBJ2-5; perhaps TRBD2 as D (6 bases). The CDR3 loop spans 15 amino acids. The V end was cut by 1 base, the J end by 1 base, with 10 bases between. Germline values: CDR1 SGHAT, CDR2 FQNNGV. The DNA of the CDR3 is TGTGCCAGCAGCTTAGGTGGGACTCTCCAAGAGACCCAGTACTTC. As protein: CASSLGGTLQETQYF. Full variable domain (rest looked up from reference TRBV11-2 and TRBJ2-5): EAGVAQSPRYKIIEKRQSVAFWCNPISGHATLYWYQQILGQGPKLLIQFQNNGVVDDSQLPKDRFSAERLKGVDSTLKIQPAKLEDSAVYLCASSLGGTLQETQYFGPGTRLLVL.

This chain links TRBV14 with TRBJ2-5; D gene unclear. Looked up from germline, CDR1 is SGHDN and CDR2 is FVKESK. V dropped 0 bases and J dropped 0 bases, with 8 bases sitting between them. The CDR3 is 15 amino acids. DNA for the CDR3: TGTGCCAGCAGCCAAGAATCGGCCTACCAAGAGACCCAGTACTTC. Translated, it gives CASSQESAYQETQYF.

V is TRBV18 and J is TRBJ1-1; tentatively, D is TRBD1 (6 bases). Trimming removed 5 bases from V and 0 bases from J, with 16 bases in between. In germline, CDR1 is KGHSH, CDR2 LQKENI. This CDR3 comprises 16 residues. CDR3 sequence reads: CASSMNAGVLNTEAFF. DNA of the CDR3: TGTGCCAGCTCAATGAATGCAGGGGTTTTGAACACTGAAGCTTTCTTT.

The chain carries TRBV11-2 and TRBJ1-2; possible D gene TRBD1, 6 bases. Trimming pared 0 bases from V and 8 bases from J, leaving 13 bases between. Germline V gene data show CDR1 as SGHAT and CDR2 as FQNNGV. The CDR3 runs to 14 residues. The CDR3 protein is CASSLDGGWTGYTF. CDR3 DNA sequence: TGTGCCAGCAGCTTAGACGGGGGCTGGACGGGCTACACCTTC.

In its sample, this clone was seen once. The chain uses TRBV7-2 and TRBJ2-7; no clear D. Germline CDR1 and CDR2: SGHTA and FQGNSA. V was shortened by 1 base and J by 1 base, with 17 bases between the two germline ends. This CDR3 comprises 17 residues. CDR3 residues: CASSLGAAPAVSYEQYF. CDR3 DNA: TGTGCCAGCAGCTTAGGGGCGGCCCCGGCGGTGTCCTACGAGCAGTACTTC.

This clone was counted a single time. The chain carries TRBV9 and TRBJ2-2, with TRBD1 identical over 7 bases. Trimming at V came to 1 base and at J to 3 bases, leaving 3 bases not matched to a gene. Germline-derived CDR1 and CDR2 are SGDLS and YYNGEE. This CDR3 has 15 amino acids. The CDR3 sequence is CASSVKQGHTGELFF. The DNA of the CDR3 is TGTGCCAGCAGCGTAAAACAGGGGCACACCGGGGAGCTGTTTTTT.

The CDR3 sequence: CASSLLPRGTNEKLFF. CDR3 DNA: TGCGCCAGCAGCTTGTTACCCAGGGGGACTAATGAAAAACTGTTTTTT. The chain links TRBV5-1 to TRBJ1-4, with 7 bases fitting TRBD1. Germline V gene lookup returns CDR1 SGHRS and CDR2 YFSETQ. This CDR3 region has 16 residues. Germline trimming cut 1 base from V and 2 bases from J; bases unmatched to any gene: 5.

The chain employs TRBV14 and TRBJ2-2, with 7 bases identical to TRBD2. The junction had 7 bases not matched to a gene; V was cut back by 2 bases and J by 4 bases. The CDR3 covers 16 residues. CDR1 is SGHDN and CDR2 is FVKESK in the germline V gene. The CDR3 coding sequence is TGTGCCAGCAGCCAATACTCGGGAGGTGGCACCGGGGAGCTGTTTTTT. Translated, it gives CASSQYSGGGTGELFF.

This sequence joins TRBV9 and TRBJ1-2; no firm D call. Germline V gene data show CDR1 as SGDLS and CDR2 as YYNGEE. The CDR3 sequence is 16 residues long. Trimming cost V 4 bases and J 3 bases, with 19 bases left between them. The CDR3 is CASSPPPYLRDYGYTF. In DNA form, the CDR3 reads TGTGCCAGCAGCCCCCCCCCGTACCTACGTGACTATGGCTACACCTTC.

This clone was found once. This rearrangement joins TRBV28 to TRBJ2-3; unclear D gene. The CDR3 has 14 residues. The ends were cut back, 10 bases at V and 6 bases at J, with 20 bases in the middle. CDR1 and CDR2 from the germline V gene are MDHEN and SYDVKM. CDR3 sequence: CATKTGPPRDTQYF. The CDR3 DNA reads TGTGCCACAAAAACCGGGCCCCCGAGGGATACGCAGTATTTT.

The gene calls are TRBV5-1 and TRBJ2-7; possible D gene TRBD1, 6 bases. Germline CDR1 is SGHRS and CDR2 is YFSETQ. Trimming stripped 1 base from V and 2 bases from J, with 13 bases between. This CDR3 contains 15 residues. The CDR3 bases are TGCGCCAGCAGCTTGATTCCAGGGGAACCCTACGAGCAGTACTTC. It specifies CASSLIPGEPYEQYF.

The table lists this clone with a few counts. V usage is TRBV28 and J usage is TRBJ2-1; TRBD2 matches at 9 bases. Germline-derived CDR1 and CDR2 are MDHEN and SYDVKM. This CDR3 comprises 15 residues. The V and J ends lost 3 bases and 4 bases, in that order; junction bases with no gene match: 4. This CDR3 reads CASSFPLAGYNEQFF. The DNA for the CDR3 is TGTGCCAGCAGTTTTCCGCTAGCGGGGTACAATGAGCAGTTCTTC. Full variable domain (rest looked up from reference TRBV28 and TRBJ2-1): DVKVTQSSRYLVKRTGEKVFLECVQDMDHENMFWYRQDPGLGLRLIYFSYDVKMKEKGDIPEGYSVSREKKERFSLILESASTNQTSMYLCASSFPLAGYNEQFFGPGTRLTVL.

V and J are TRBV30 and TRBJ1-2; no clear D. This CDR3 has 14 amino acids. The germline V gene encodes CDR1 GTSNPN and CDR2 SVGIG (reference sequence). V was shortened by 0 bases and J by 2 bases, with 10 bases between the two germline ends. CDR3 in DNA: TGTGCCTGGAGTGTAGGCGCGGACAACTATGGCTACACCTTC. As protein: CAWSVGADNYGYTF.

The gene calls are TRBV6-1 and TRBJ1-2, with D maybe TRBD1 (6 bases). CDR1 is MNHNS and CDR2 is SASEGT in the germline V gene. Trimming cost V 5 bases and J 8 bases, with 12 bases left between them. CDR3 length: 12 amino acids. CDR3 in amino acids: CASSSTGYGYTF. CDR3 nucleotide sequence: TGTGCCAGCAGTTCCACAGGGTACGGCTACACCTTC.

This chain connects TRBV7-9 to TRBJ1-6, with D possibly matching TRBD1 (6 bases). This CDR3 spans 15 amino acids. Trimming took off 4 bases at V and 5 bases at J, with 12 bases between the two ends. The germline V gene has CDR1 SEHNR and CDR2 FQNEAQ (reference sequence). This CDR3 is CASSSGTLDNSPLHF. In DNA form, the CDR3 reads TGTGCCAGCAGCTCCGGGACACTGGATAATTCACCCCTCCACTTT.

V gene TRBV11-3 combines with J gene TRBJ2-1; maybe TRBD2 (5 bases). Trimming took 2 bases from V and 10 from J, leaving 9 bases between them. Germline loops: CDR1 SGHNT, CDR2 YENEEA. The CDR3 has 12 amino acids. Written as DNA, the CDR3 is TGTGCCAGCAGCTTAACGGGGAACGAGCAGTTCTTC. Translation gives CASSLTGNEQFF.

V gene TRBV6-5 combines with J gene TRBJ1-4; D might be TRBD1 (5 bases). The CDR3 loop spans 14 amino acids. Germline lookup yields CDR1 MNHEY and CDR2 SVGAGI. V lost 6 bases to trimming and J lost 8 bases, with 16 bases between them. For the CDR3, the DNA is TGTGCCAGCAGAGACGGGGGTGAGGGCGAAAAACTGTTTTTT. As protein: CASRDGGEGEKLFF.

The chain links TRBV5-1 to TRBJ2-3; 7 nucleotides align to TRBD1. The CDR3 has 14 residues. V gave up 4 bases and J gave up 2 bases; unmatched junction bases: 4. CDR1 SGHRS and CDR2 YFSETQ come from the germline V gene. CDR3 bases: TGCGCCAGCAGCCCGGGACAGTCCACAGATACGCAGTATTTT. Translation: CASSPGQSTDTQYF.

The rearrangement joins TRBV6-5 to TRBJ2-1, with 7 bases that match TRBD2. Looked up from germline, CDR1 is MNHEY and CDR2 is SVGAGI. Trimming took 6 bases from V and 1 from J; bases not matched to a gene: 6. This CDR3 has 15 amino acids. Here the CDR3 reads CASRLGAGSYNEQFF. Written as DNA, the CDR3 is TGTGCCAGCAGGCTTGGAGCGGGGTCCTACAATGAGCAGTTCTTC.

This rearrangement joins TRBV6-5 to TRBJ2-6, with D possibly TRBD2 on 6 matching bases. Germline V gene data show CDR1 as MNHEY and CDR2 as SVGAGI. The V end lost 5 bases, the J end lost 2 bases, and 7 bases lay between the germline ends. The CDR3 is 14 residues long. Written as DNA, the CDR3 is TGTGCCAGCAGTCGGGGGACTGGGGCCAACGTCCTGACTTTC. This translates into CASSRGTGANVLTF.

The chain recombines TRBV28 with TRBJ1-5; a weak D match, TRBD1 (5 bases). The V gene's germline CDR1 is MDHEN and CDR2 SYDVKM. The V gene lost 6 bases and the J gene lost 5 bases, with 11 bases spanning the gap. This CDR3 is built from 13 residues. The CDR3 spells CASRPTGYQPQHF. CDR3 DNA: TGTGCCAGCAGGCCCACAGGTTATCAGCCCCAGCATTTT.

The chain uses TRBV19 and TRBJ2-2; the D gene is possibly TRBD1 (6 bases). The CDR3 loop spans 14 amino acids. V was clipped by 4 bases and J by 5 bases, with 11 bases between them. Germline loops: CDR1 LNHDA, CDR2 SQIVND (reference sequence). CDR3 nucleotide sequence: TGTGCCAGTAGTACAGGGGCAGAGACCGGGGAGCTGTTTTTT. This encodes CASSTGAETGELFF.

The rearrangement links TRBV10-2 to TRBJ1-5, with 8 bases matching TRBD1. In germline, CDR1 is WSHSY, CDR2 SAAADI. CDR3 length: 14 residues. After removal of 4 bases from V and 8 bases from J, the junction contained 7 bases not matched to a gene. The CDR3 is CASSGQGAFEPQHF. The CDR3 nucleotides read TGCGCCAGCAGTGGGCAGGGGGCATTTGAGCCCCAGCATTTT.

The V call is TRBV30, the J call TRBJ1-5; a possible D gene is TRBD1 (5 bases). V was trimmed by 1 base and J by 5 bases, leaving 9 bases between them. Germline V gene sequence: CDR1 GTSNPN, CDR2 SVGIG (reference sequence). The CDR3 length is 13 residues. CDR3 sequence (DNA): TGTGCCTGGAGTGCCGACAGCTATCAGCCCCAGCATTTT. This encodes CAWSADSYQPQHF.

The chain recombines TRBV5-1 with TRBJ2-1; 10 nucleotides line up with TRBD2. Per germline, CDR1 SGHRS and CDR2 YFSETQ. The V and J ends lost 1 base and 7 bases, in that order; junction bases with no gene match: 11. The CDR3 sequence is 17 residues long. The CDR3: CASSLIASGSYSNEQFF. The CDR3 nucleotides are TGCGCCAGCAGCTTGATCGCTAGCGGGAGCTACAGTAATGAGCAGTTCTTC.

This clone occurred a few times. This sequence joins TRBV9 and TRBJ1-2, with D perhaps matching TRBD1 (6 bases). The CDR3 has 13 residues. Trimming removed 5 bases from V and 8 bases from J, with 16 bases in between. CDR1 is SGDLS, CDR2 YYNGEE, per germline. CDR3 region: CASRAGTTLGYTF. The CDR3 DNA reads as TGTGCCAGCAGAGCCGGGACAACGCTAGGCTACACCTTC.

This chain links TRBV13 with TRBJ2-1, with 10 nucleotides matching TRBD1. From germline, CDR1 is PRHDT and CDR2 FYEKMQ (reference sequence). There are 16 residues in the CDR3. Unmatched junction bases numbered 11, after V lost 5 bases and J lost 7 bases. The CDR3 sequence: CASSGDRGSEGNEQFF. As DNA, the CDR3 is TGTGCCAGCAGCGGGGACAGGGGCTCGGAAGGAAATGAGCAGTTCTTC.

The chain carries TRBV19 and TRBJ2-1; 10 bases align to TRBD2. Losses at the gene ends were 4 bases for V and 4 bases for J; bases not matched to a gene: 7. Germline V gene data show CDR1 as LNHDA and CDR2 as SQIVND (reference sequence). The CDR3 is 16 amino acids. In DNA, the CDR3 is TGTGCCAGTAGTAAAGCCACTAGCGGGATTTACAATGAGCAGTTCTTC. It yields the protein CASSKATSGIYNEQFF.